This TCR beta chain came from a study of blood T cell repertoires in COVID-19. Study details: The study drew acute and convalescent COVID-19 samples from the United States, Italy and Spain. PBMCs, B-cell-depleted T cells, or T cells provided the cDNA or gDNA that made up the material.

Assay used: immunoSEQ multiplex PCR; TCRdb lists only in-frame clones, some missing. The table lists some 180,000 clones, roughly 80% of them singletons. CDR1 and CDR2 (germline): MNHEY, SVGEGT. The ends lost 4 bases at V and 0 bases at J; junction bases unmatched: 10. The length of the CDR3 is 17 residues. Specimen: peripheral blood. The V gene is TRBV6-2 or TRBV6-3, the J gene TRBJ2-3; TRBD1 aligns across 7 bases. The sequence came from a woman of 80 years or more with COVID-19, enrolled during active disease. CDR3 coding DNA: TGTGCCAGCAGTTTTCCCCCGACAGGGCTAAGCACAGATACGCAGTATTTT. It encodes CASSFPPTGLSTDTQYF.